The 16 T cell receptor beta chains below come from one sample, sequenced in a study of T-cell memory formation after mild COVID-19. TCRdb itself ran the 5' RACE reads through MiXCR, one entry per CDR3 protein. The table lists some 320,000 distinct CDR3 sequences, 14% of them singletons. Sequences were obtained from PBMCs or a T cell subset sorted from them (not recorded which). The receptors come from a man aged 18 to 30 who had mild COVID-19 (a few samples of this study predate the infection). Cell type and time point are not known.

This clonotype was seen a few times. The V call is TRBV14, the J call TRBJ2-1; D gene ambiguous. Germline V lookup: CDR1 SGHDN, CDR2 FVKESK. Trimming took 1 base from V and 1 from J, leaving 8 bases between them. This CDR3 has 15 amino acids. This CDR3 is CASSQVANSYNEQFF. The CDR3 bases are TGTGCCAGCAGCCAAGTGGCGAATTCCTACAATGAGCAGTTCTTC.

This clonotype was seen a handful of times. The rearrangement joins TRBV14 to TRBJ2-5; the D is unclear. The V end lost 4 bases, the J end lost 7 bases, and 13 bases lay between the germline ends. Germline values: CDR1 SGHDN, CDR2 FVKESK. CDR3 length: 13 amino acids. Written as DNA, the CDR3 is TGTGCCAGCAGCCTAGAGGCCTCCGGGACCCAGTACTTC. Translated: CASSLEASGTQYF.

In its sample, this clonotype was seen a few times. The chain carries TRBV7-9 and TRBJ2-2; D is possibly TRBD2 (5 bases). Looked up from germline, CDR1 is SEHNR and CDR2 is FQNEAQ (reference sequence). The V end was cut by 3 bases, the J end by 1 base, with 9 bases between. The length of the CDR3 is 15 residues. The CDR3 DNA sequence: TGTGCCAGCAGCTTTCCTAGCCGGAACACCGGGGAGCTGTTTTTT. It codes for CASSFPSRNTGELFF. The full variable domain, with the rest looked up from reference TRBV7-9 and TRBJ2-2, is DTGVSQNPRHKITKRGQNVTFRCDPISEHNRLYWYRQTLGQGPEFLTYFQNEAQLEKSRLLSDRFSAERPKGSFSTLEIQRTEQGDSAMYLCASSFPSRNTGELFFGEGSRLTVL.

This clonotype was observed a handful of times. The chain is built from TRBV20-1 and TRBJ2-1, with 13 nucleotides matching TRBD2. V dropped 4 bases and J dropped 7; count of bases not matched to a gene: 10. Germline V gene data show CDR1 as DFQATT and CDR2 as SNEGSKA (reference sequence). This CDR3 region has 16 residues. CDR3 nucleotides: TGCAGTGCTACCCCGACTAGCGGGGGGACCGGGAATGAGCAGTTCTTC. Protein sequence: CSATPTSGGTGNEQFF.

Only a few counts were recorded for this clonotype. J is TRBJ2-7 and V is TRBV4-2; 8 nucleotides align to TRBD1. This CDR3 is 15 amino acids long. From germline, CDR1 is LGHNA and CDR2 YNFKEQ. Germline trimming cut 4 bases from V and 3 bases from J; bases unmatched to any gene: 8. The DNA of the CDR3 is TGTGCCAGCAGCCTTGGACAGGGAAATGACTACGAGCAGTACTTC. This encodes CASSLGQGNDYEQYF.

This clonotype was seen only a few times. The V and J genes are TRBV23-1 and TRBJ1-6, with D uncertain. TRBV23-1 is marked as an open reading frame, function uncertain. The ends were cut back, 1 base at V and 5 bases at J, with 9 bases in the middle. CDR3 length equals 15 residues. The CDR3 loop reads CASSQWRVHNSPLHF. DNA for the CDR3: TGCGCCAGCAGTCAATGGAGGGTACATAATTCACCCCTCCACTTT.

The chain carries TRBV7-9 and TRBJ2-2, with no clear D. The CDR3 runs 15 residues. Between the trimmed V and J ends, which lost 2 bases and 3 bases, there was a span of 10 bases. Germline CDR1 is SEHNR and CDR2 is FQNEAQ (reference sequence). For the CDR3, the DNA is TGTGCCAGCAGCTTACCTCAGACTTACACCGGGGAGCTGTTTTTT. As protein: CASSLPQTYTGELFF.

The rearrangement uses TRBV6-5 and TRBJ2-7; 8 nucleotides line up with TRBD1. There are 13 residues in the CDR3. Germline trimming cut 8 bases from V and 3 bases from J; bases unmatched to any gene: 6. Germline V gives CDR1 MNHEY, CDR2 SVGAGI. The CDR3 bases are TGTGCCAGCTCGCAGGGGGCCTTCTACGAGCAGTACGTC. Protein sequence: CASSQGAFYEQYV.

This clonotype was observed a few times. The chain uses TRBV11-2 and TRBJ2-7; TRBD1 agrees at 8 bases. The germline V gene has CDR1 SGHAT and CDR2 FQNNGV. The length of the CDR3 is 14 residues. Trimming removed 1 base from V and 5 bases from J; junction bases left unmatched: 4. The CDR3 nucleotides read TGTGCCAGCAGCTTAGTCAGGGGGCGTAACGAGCAGTACGTC. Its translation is CASSLVRGRNEQYV.

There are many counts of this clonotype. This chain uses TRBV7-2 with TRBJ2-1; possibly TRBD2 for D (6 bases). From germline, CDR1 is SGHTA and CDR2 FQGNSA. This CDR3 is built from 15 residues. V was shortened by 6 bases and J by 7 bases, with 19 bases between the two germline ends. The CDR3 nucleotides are TGTGCCAGCAGTGATTGGCCCGGAGGGCGGAATGAGCAGTTCTTC. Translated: CASSDWPGGRNEQFF. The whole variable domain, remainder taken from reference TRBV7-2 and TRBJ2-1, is GAGVSQSPSNKVTEKGKDVELRCDPISGHTALYWYRQSLGQGLEFLIYFQGNSAPDKSGLPSDRFSAERTGGSVSTLTIQRTQQEDSAVYLCASSDWPGGRNEQFFGPGTRLTVL.

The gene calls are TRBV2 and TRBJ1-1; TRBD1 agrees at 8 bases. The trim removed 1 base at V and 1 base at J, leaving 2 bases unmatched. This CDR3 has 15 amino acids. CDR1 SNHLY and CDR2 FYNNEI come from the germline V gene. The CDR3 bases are TGTGCCAGCAGTGAAGGTACAGGGGGGAACACTGAAGCTTTCTTT. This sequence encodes CASSEGTGGNTEAFF.

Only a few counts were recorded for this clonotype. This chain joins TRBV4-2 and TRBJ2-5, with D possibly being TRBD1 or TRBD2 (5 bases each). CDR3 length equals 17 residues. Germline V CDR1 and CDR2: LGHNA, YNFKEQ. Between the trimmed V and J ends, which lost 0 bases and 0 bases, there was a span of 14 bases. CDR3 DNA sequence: TGTGCCAGCAGCCAAGATTCGGGACGAGGGTACCAAGAGACCCAGTACTTC. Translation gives CASSQDSGRGYQETQYF.

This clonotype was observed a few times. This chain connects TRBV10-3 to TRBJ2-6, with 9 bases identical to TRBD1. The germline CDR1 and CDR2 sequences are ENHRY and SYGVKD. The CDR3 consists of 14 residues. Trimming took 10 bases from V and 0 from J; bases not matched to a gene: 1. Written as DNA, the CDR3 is TGTGCCACGACAGGGGGCTCTGGGGCCAACGTCCTGACTTTC. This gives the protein CATTGGSGANVLTF.

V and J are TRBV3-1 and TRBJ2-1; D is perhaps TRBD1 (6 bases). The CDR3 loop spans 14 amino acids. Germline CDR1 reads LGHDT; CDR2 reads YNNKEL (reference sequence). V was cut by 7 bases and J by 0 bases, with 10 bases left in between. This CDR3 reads CASKTGNSYNEQFF. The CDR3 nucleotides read TGTGCCAGCAAGACAGGAAACTCCTACAATGAGCAGTTCTTC.

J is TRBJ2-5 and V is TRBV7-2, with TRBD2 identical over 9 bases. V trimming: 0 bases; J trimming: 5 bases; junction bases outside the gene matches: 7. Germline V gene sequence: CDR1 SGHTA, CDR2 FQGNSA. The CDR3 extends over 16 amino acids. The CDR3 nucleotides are TGTGCCAGCAGCTTAGCGCCGCGGGGGGGAAGGGAGACCCAGTACTTC. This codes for CASSLAPRGGRETQYF.

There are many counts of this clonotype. The CDR3 spells CASSVQGVFTGELFF. The CDR3, as DNA: TGTGCCAGCAGCGTCCAGGGCGTTTTCACCGGGGAGCTGTTTTTT. The chain uses TRBV7-2 and TRBJ2-2; D might be TRBD1 (5 bases). This CDR3 comprises 15 residues. Trimming removed 5 bases at V and 4 bases at J, with 14 bases between. Germline-derived CDR1 and CDR2 are SGHTA and FQGNSA.